This TCR beta chain was recorded in a study of shared clonotypes between healthy human individuals. Regarding the study as a whole: The genetic and exposure-history diversity represented was limited by few donors. Incompleteness in sorted-subset sequencing, despite large depth, was shown by rarefaction.

The CDR3 runs 15 residues. Trimming took 3 bases from V and 0 from J, leaving 9 bases between them. Per the germline V gene, CDR1 is SGHRS and CDR2 is YFSETQ. Sequencing was performed with immunoSEQ multiplex PCR; in TCRdb, only in-frame clones are kept and a portion is missing. The sample shows some 980,000 clones, approximately 80% of them seen only once. Comment on this clone: The antigen is not known.

Sequencing was performed on memory CD4+ T cells sorted from blood. Subset in this sample: CD45RA-negative fraction. V is TRBV5-1 and J is TRBJ1-4; weak D call: TRBD1 (6 bases). This clonotype originated in a man between 18 and 29 years old in good health. The CDR3 reads CASSSGHATNEKLFF. The CDR3 DNA reads as TGCGCCAGCAGCTCGGGACATGCAACTAATGAAAAACTGTTTTTT.